The 28 T cell receptor beta chains presented below share a single source sample, sequenced in a study of blood T cells in healthy people across ages. Combining a sample-barcoded 5' primer with a J-beta primer mix, a second PCR ran for about 6 to 12 cycles. In TCRdb, the 5' RACE reads were re-called with MiXCR into one record per CDR3 protein. The table lists roughly 1,000,000 distinct CDR3 sequences, approximately 26% of them singletons. These data also featured in a second study, about T cells of mothers and their children.

The sequencing sample was made of blood. These receptors were obtained from a girl aged 2 to 9 in good health.

This clonotype was counted only a few times. The gene calls are TRBV7-2 and TRBJ1-3; D not certain. This CDR3 has 14 residues. The germline V gene has CDR1 SGHTA and CDR2 FQGNSA. Deletions cut 3 bases from V and 0 bases from J, with 6 bases between. CDR3 residues: CASSFSSSGNTIYF. CDR3 DNA sequence: TGTGCCAGCAGCTTCTCCAGCTCTGGAAACACCATATATTTT.

The chain links TRBV6-2 or TRBV6-3 to TRBJ2-5; possibly TRBD1 for D (6 bases). The CDR3 length is 15 residues. CDR1 is MNHEY and CDR2 is SVGEGT in the germline V gene. Between the trimmed V and J ends, which lost 6 bases and 3 bases, there was a span of 17 bases. The CDR3 nucleotides are TGTGCCAGCAGCAACCCAGGGGTTTGGGAAGAGACCCAGTACTTC. Amino acids: CASSNPGVWEETQYF.

This clonotype was counted only a few times. The gene calls are TRBV21-1 and TRBJ2-4; the table gives TRBD1 as D, unverified against the DNA. TRBV21-1 is marked as a pseudogene. This CDR3 is 14 amino acids long. The CDR3 DNA is TGTGCCAGCAGCCCGCGTGCTTACAGGGGGATTCGGTACTTC. This sequence encodes CASSPRAYRGIRYF.

V usage is TRBV4-1 and J usage is TRBJ2-7, with D possibly being TRBD1 or TRBD2 (6 bases each). Germline V gene data show CDR1 as MGHRA and CDR2 as YSYEKL. V lost 4 bases and J 0 bases, leaving 13 bases between the germline ends. The CDR3 spans 15 residues. This CDR3 is CASSPDGGSSYEQYF. CDR3 sequence (DNA): TGCGCCAGCAGCCCGGACGGGGGCAGCTCCTACGAGCAGTACTTC.

The chain carries TRBV29-1 and TRBJ2-2; D not certain. The V gene's germline CDR1 is SQVTM and CDR2 ANQGSEA. Trimming pared 3 bases from V and 0 bases from J, leaving 8 bases between. The CDR3 is 14 residues long. The CDR3 bases are TGCAGCGTTGAGCCGGGCGCGAACACCGGGGAGCTGTTTTTT. Protein product: CSVEPGANTGELFF.

The chain recombines TRBV24-1 with TRBJ2-5, with D perhaps given as TRBD1 or TRBD2 (5 bases each). The CDR3 covers 12 residues. Trimming removed 9 bases from V and 11 bases from J, with 18 bases in between. The germline CDR1 and CDR2 sequences are KGHDR and SFDVKD. The CDR3 coding sequence is TGTGCCACCGTGGGGCTTTCCGGGGAGCAGTACTTC. Amino acid sequence: CATVGLSGEQYF.

This clonotype was counted a few times. The CDR3 DNA reads as TGCAGCGTTGGGGTCGGCTTGAACACTGAAGCTTTCTTT. It is translated as CSVGVGLNTEAFF. The V and J genes are TRBV29-1 and TRBJ1-1; D unclear. The CDR3 is 13 amino acids. Looked up from germline, CDR1 is SQVTM and CDR2 is ANQGSEA. With 4 bases removed from V and 0 bases from J, the gap between germline ends came to 9 bases.

The chain combines TRBV4-2 with TRBJ1-6; 8 positions agree with TRBD1. Trimming took 6 bases from V and 8 from J; bases not matched to a gene: 12. The germline V gene has CDR1 LGHNA and CDR2 YNFKEQ. There are 16 residues in the CDR3. The CDR3 nucleotides read TGTGCCAGCAGTGGACAGGGTGCCATGGGGGATTCACCCCTCCACTTT. Amino acid sequence: CASSGQGAMGDSPLHF.

This clonotype was found a few times. This chain connects TRBV5-6 to TRBJ1-2, with 7 nucleotides matching TRBD1. The CDR3 spans 16 residues. The V gene's germline CDR1 is SGHDT and CDR2 YYEEEE. V dropped 4 bases and J dropped 4; count of bases not matched to a gene: 13. CDR3 loop: CASSLDRARLIYGYTF. The CDR3 nucleotides are TGTGCCAGCAGCCTCGACAGGGCTCGGCTTATCTATGGCTACACCTTC. Full variable domain (remainder filled in from reference TRBV5-6 and TRBJ1-2): DAGVTQSPTHLIKTRGQQVTLRCSPKSGHDTVSWYQQALGQGPQFIFQYYEEEERQRGNFPDRFSGHQFPNYSSELNVNALLLGDSALYLCASSLDRARLIYGYTFGSGTRLTVV.

This chain joins TRBV9 and TRBJ2-7, with TRBD1 matching 9 bases. Unmatched junction bases numbered 10, after V lost 8 bases and J lost 4 bases. The CDR3 is 14 residues long. Germline V gene sequence: CDR1 SGDLS, CDR2 YYNGEE. CDR3 DNA sequence: TGTGCCAGGACGGGGGGACAGGGATTTTACGAGCAGTACTTC. This gives the protein CARTGGQGFYEQYF.

The chain couples TRBV7-9 to TRBJ2-2; maybe TRBD1 (5 bases). V was pared by 1 base and J by 0 bases, with 18 bases between. The CDR3 spans 19 residues. The germline V gene has CDR1 SEHNR and CDR2 FQNEAQ (reference sequence). CDR3 bases: TGTGCCAGCAGCTTAGTAATGCTCAGGGTCGGTACGAACACCGGGGAGCTGTTTTTT. It yields the protein CASSLVMLRVGTNTGELFF.

This clonotype was seen more than once but under ten times. The rearrangement joins TRBV7-9 to TRBJ1-4, with D hard to call. Trimming took 4 bases from V and 0 from J, leaving 12 bases between them. Germline loops: CDR1 SEHNR, CDR2 FQNEAQ (reference sequence). The CDR3 runs 16 residues. Here the CDR3 DNA reads TGTGCCAGCAGCTCGGGGAGTGCTGCAACTAATGAAAAACTGTTTTTT. As protein: CASSSGSAATNEKLFF. Combining the CDR3 with reference TRBV7-9 and TRBJ1-4 gives the whole variable domain DTGVSQNPRHKITKRGQNVTFRCDPISEHNRLYWYRQTLGQGPEFLTYFQNEAQLEKSRLLSDRFSAERPKGSFSTLEIQRTEQGDSAMYLCASSSGSAATNEKLFFGSGTQLSVL.

A few counts support this clonotype. The chain is built from TRBV5-1 and TRBJ2-2; perhaps D is TRBD1 or TRBD2 (6 bases each). The length of the CDR3 is 16 residues. Germline values: CDR1 SGHRS, CDR2 YFSETQ. V was shortened by 4 bases and J by 4 bases, with 17 bases between the two germline ends. The CDR3 here is CASSLPVSGATGELFF. CDR3 DNA sequence: TGCGCCAGCAGCCTACCGGTCTCGGGGGCCACCGGGGAGCTGTTTTTT.

The chain is built from TRBV7-9 and TRBJ2-5; 9 bases agree with TRBD2. Gene TRBJ2-7 matches the end of the DNA better, so the J call may be wrong. Germline CDR1 reads SEHNR; CDR2 reads FQNEAQ (reference sequence). This CDR3 has 17 residues. CDR3 protein: CASSFLTSGVFSYEQYF. The DNA for the CDR3 is TGTGCCAGCAGCTTTCTGACTAGCGGAGTCTTCTCCTACGAGCAGTACTTC.

The chain carries TRBV6-5 and TRBJ2-1, with TRBD1 identical over 7 bases. J was trimmed by 8 bases and V by 6 bases; bases with no gene match: 10. The CDR3 is made up of 14 amino acids. Per the germline V gene, CDR1 is MNHEY and CDR2 is SVGAGI. CDR3: CASSRDRPPYEQFF. In DNA, the CDR3 is TGTGCCAGCAGCCGGGACAGACCCCCGTATGAGCAGTTCTTC.

This clonotype was detected only a few times. The chain joins TRBV28 to TRBJ2-5, with TRBD2 identical over 7 bases. The CDR3 length is 15 residues. CDR1 MDHEN and CDR2 SYDVKM come from the germline V gene. V lost 6 bases, J lost 2 bases, and 9 bases stayed unmatched. The DNA of the CDR3 is TGTGCCAGCAGAAGAACCGGGACTACTCAAGAGACCCAGTACTTC. This encodes CASRRTGTTQETQYF.

The chain couples TRBV18 to TRBJ2-7, with D unclear. The V end was cut by 0 bases, the J end by 2 bases, with 11 bases between. This CDR3 spans 15 amino acids. CDR1 and CDR2 from the germline V gene are KGHSH and LQKENI. As DNA, the CDR3 is TGTGCCAGCTCACCACCGGGGATTTTCGCCTACGAGCAGTACTTC. Its translation is CASSPPGIFAYEQYF.

J is TRBJ2-5 and V is TRBV7-9; D is uncertain. The V gene's germline CDR1 is SEHNR and CDR2 FQNEAQ (reference sequence). V was pared by 3 bases and J by 5 bases, with 7 bases between. The CDR3 runs 12 residues. CDR3 sequence (DNA): TGTGCCAGCAGCTTGTGGCCGGAGACCCAGTACTTC. Protein product: CASSLWPETQYF.

This clonotype was counted a few times. The V and J genes are TRBV10-3 and TRBJ2-3; weak D call: TRBD2 (5 bases). The CDR3 totals 13 residues. Looked up from germline, CDR1 is ENHRY and CDR2 is SYGVKD. The chain's CDR3 is CVSGEAAADTQYF. The CDR3 nucleotides read TGTGTCAGCGGAGAGGCAGCCGCAGATACGCAGTATTTT.

This clonotype has a handful of counts. The rearrangement uses TRBV29-1 and TRBJ2-5; D is perhaps TRBD2 (5 bases). TRBJ2-1 matches the DNA end more closely, so the J call is doubtful. The CDR3 totals 14 residues. The V gene's germline CDR1 is SQVTM and CDR2 ANQGSEA. The CDR3 here is CSVVQRRGYNEQFF. CDR3 bases: TGCAGCGTTGTACAGCGGAGAGGGTACAATGAGCAGTTCTTC.

This chain joins TRBV19 and TRBJ2-1, with D perhaps assigned TRBD1 or TRBD2 (5 bases each). The CDR3 has 12 residues. With 8 bases removed from V and 6 bases from J, the gap between germline ends came to 11 bases. In germline, CDR1 is LNHDA, CDR2 SQIVND (reference sequence). Here the CDR3 reads CASFGGGNEQFF. The CDR3 DNA is TGTGCCAGTTTCGGTGGGGGCAATGAGCAGTTCTTC.

The rearrangement joins TRBV4-3 to TRBJ1-6; D unresolved. V lost 0 bases, J lost 0 bases, and 9 bases lay in between. CDR1 and CDR2 (germline): LGHNA, YSLEER. CDR3 size: 17 residues. CDR3 in DNA: TGCGCCAGCAGCCAAGATCACAGTAGCTCCTATAATTCACCCCTCCACTTT. Encoded protein: CASSQDHSSSYNSPLHF.

As to this clonotype: One end of the junction is discordant with germline, which a read error may explain. The chain is built from TRBV20-1 and TRBJ1-2, with TRBD1 as a possible D gene (5 bases). The germline V gene encodes CDR1 DFQATT and CDR2 SNEGSKA (reference sequence). This CDR3 contains 13 residues. The CDR3 bases are TGCAGTGCTAGAGGGGACGCCGACTATGGCTACATCTTC. It is translated as CSARGDADYGYIF.

This clonotype has more than one count but fewer than ten. The V call is TRBV15, the J call TRBJ2-2; no firm D call. Germline values: CDR1 LNHNV, CDR2 YYDKDF (reference sequence). The CDR3 consists of 19 residues. V lost 0 bases and J 1 base, leaving 18 bases between the germline ends. The CDR3 nucleotides are TGTGCCACCAGCAGAGATGAAGACACCCACTTAGAGAACACCGGGGAGCTGTTTTTT. It specifies CATSRDEDTHLENTGELFF.

The chain joins TRBV20-1 to TRBJ2-3; the match to TRBD2 covers 10 bases. CDR1 and CDR2 from the germline V gene are DFQATT and SNEGSKA (reference sequence). The length of the CDR3 is 16 residues. V dropped 5 bases and J dropped 3; count of bases not matched to a gene: 11. CDR3 sequence: CSAETGTSAITDTQYF. The CDR3 region has the DNA TGCAGTGCTGAAACCGGGACTAGCGCGATTACAGATACGCAGTATTTT.

This clonotype was seen a few times. The chain combines TRBV7-2 with TRBJ2-1; D uncertain. Trimming cost V 5 bases and J 3 bases, with 11 bases left between them. The CDR3 length is 14 residues. CDR1 is SGHTA and CDR2 is FQGNSA in the germline V gene. The chain's CDR3 is CASSPQEFYNEQFF. In nucleotides, the CDR3 is TGTGCCAGCAGCCCCCAGGAATTCTACAATGAGCAGTTCTTC.

This clonotype was detected a few times. The DNA for the CDR3 is TGTGCCAGCAGCGCCGCCTGGGGGGGCACAGATACGCAGTATTTT. Its protein is CASSAAWGGTDTQYF. The J gene is TRBJ2-3, the V gene TRBV9; D is possibly TRBD2 (6 bases). This CDR3 is 15 amino acids long. Trimming took off 3 bases at V and 1 base at J, with 12 bases between the two ends. Germline V gene sequence: CDR1 SGDLS, CDR2 YYNGEE.

CDR3 region: CATSRDRAGIGNTIYF. The CDR3 DNA reads TGTGCCACCAGCAGAGATCGGGCAGGGATCGGAAACACCATATATTTT. The V call is TRBV15, the J call TRBJ1-3; possibly TRBD1 for D (5 bases). The germline V gene has CDR1 LNHNV and CDR2 YYDKDF (reference sequence). The CDR3 is 16 amino acids. V was pared by 0 bases and J by 4 bases, with 13 bases between.